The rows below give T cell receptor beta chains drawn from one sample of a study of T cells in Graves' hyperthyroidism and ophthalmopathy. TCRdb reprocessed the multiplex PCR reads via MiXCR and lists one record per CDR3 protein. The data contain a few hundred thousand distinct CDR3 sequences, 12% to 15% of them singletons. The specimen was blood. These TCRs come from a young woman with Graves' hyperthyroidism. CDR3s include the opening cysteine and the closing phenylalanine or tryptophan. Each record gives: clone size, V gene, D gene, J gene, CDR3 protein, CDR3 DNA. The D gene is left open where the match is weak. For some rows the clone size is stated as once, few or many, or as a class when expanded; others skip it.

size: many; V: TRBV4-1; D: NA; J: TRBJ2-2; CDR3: CASSHLSDGLTGELFF; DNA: TGCGCCAGCAGCCACCTCTCGGACGGACTCACCGGGGAGCTGTTTTTT
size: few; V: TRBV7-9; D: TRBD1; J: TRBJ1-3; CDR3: CASSLATGGAGNTIYF; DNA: TGTGCCAGCAGCTTAGCGACAGGGGGGGCTGGAAACACCATATATTTT
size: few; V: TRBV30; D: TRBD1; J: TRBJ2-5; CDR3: CAWRDRDRPGKTQYF; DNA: TGTGCCTGGAGAGACAGGGACAGGCCTGGGAAGACCCAGTACTTC
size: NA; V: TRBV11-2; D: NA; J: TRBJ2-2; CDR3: CASSGVRGSGPGELFF; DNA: TGTGCCAGCAGCGGGGTGAGAGGGAGCGGCCCCGGGGAGCTGTTTTTT
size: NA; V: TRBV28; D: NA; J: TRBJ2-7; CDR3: CASSRPGQHEQYF; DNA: TGTGCCAGCAGTCGGCCGGGACAACACGAGCAGTACTTC
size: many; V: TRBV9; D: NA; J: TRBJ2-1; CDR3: CASSVGTNEQFF; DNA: TGTGCCAGCAGCGTAGGGACGAATGAGCAGTTCTTC
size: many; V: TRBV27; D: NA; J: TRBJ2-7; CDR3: CASSTREIAVPYEQYF; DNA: TGTGCCAGCAGTACCCGGGAGATAGCGGTACCCTACGAGCAGTACTTC
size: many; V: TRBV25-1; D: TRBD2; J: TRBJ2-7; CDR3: CASSVRTSGSYEQYF; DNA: TGTGCCAGCAGTGTTAGGACTAGCGGGTCCTACGAGCAGTACTTC
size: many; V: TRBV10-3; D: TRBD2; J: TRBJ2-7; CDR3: CAIRPAGGTSEQYF; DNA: TGTGCCATCAGACCCGCGGGAGGGACCAGCGAGCAGTACTTC
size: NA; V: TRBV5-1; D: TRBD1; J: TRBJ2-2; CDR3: CASSANDRGFAGELFF; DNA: TGCGCCAGCAGCGCCAACGACAGGGGTTTCGCCGGGGAGCTGTTTTTT
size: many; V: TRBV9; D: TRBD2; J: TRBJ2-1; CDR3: CASSPLAGWAYNEQFF; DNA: TGTGCCAGCAGCCCGCTAGCGGGTTGGGCCTACAATGAGCAGTTCTTC
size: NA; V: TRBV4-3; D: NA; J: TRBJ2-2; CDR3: CASSQTGTQNTGELFF; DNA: TGCGCCAGCAGCCAAACCGGGACACAGAACACCGGGGAGCTGTTTTTT
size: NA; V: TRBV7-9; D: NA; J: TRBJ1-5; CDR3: CASSLGPPRVDQPQHF; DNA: TGTGCCAGCAGCTTAGGTCCCCCCAGGGTTGATCAGCCCCAGCATTTT
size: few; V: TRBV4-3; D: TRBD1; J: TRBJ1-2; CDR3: CASSQDNRGYGYTF; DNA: TGCGCCAGCAGCCAAGATAACAGGGGGTATGGCTACACCTTC
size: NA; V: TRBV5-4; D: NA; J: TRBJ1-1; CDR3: CASSPGPAGTLGTEAFF; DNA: TGTGCCAGCAGCCCGGGGCCGGCAGGGACCTTGGGCACTGAAGCTTTCTTT